This T cell receptor beta chain comes out of a study of a mutant IDH1 vaccine in newly diagnosed glioma. As regards this clone: Its antigen is undetermined.

The assay was immunoSEQ multiplex PCR, and TCRdb's table has in-frame clones only and misses some. The data show nearly 55,000 clones, roughly 80% seen once. Time point defined: week 35, safety follow-up. Every vaccination contained 300 ug of the mutant IDH1 20-mer peptide and was paired with topical imiquimod. The CDR3 totals 13 residues. V lost 8 bases and J 4 bases, leaving 14 bases between the germline ends. Germline V gives CDR1 SGHTA, CDR2 FQGNSA. This clonotype was obtained from a woman under 30 with glioma. V and J are TRBV7-2 and TRBJ1-2, with D tentatively TRBD1 (6 bases). The sequencing used PBMCs, collected from a glioma patient whose treatment included an IDH1 peptide vaccine. CDR3 amino acids: CASAGDIAYGYTF. The CDR3 DNA sequence: TGTGCCAGCGCAGGGGACATCGCCTATGGCTACACCTTC.